What follows are 22 T cell receptor beta chains derived from one specimen sequenced in a study of tumor-infiltrating lymphocytes in glioblastoma multiforme. TCR beta libraries were built from RNA through three nested multiplex PCR rounds using modified ARM-PCR. TCRdb passed the multiplex PCR reads through MiXCR, listing each CDR3 protein once. The data contain roughly 10,000 distinct CDR3 sequences, more than 70% of them seen just once; the ten biggest clones take up approximately 41%. Sequencing was performed on brain tumor tissue. The receptor source for this set is a male donor with glioblastoma.

This clonotype was counted ten times or more. The J gene is TRBJ2-7, the V gene TRBV18, with 10 bases lining up with TRBD2. Trimming cost V 0 bases and J 4 bases; bases outside gene matches: 6. CDR1 and CDR2 from the germline V gene are KGHSH and LQKENI. This CDR3 region has 16 residues. The CDR3 here is CASSPPRTSGGYEQYF. DNA of the CDR3: TGTGCCAGCTCACCACCCCGGACTAGCGGAGGTTACGAGCAGTACTTC.

The chain links TRBV5-6 to TRBJ2-7; D not resolved. V was shortened by 5 bases and J by 8 bases, with 17 bases between the two germline ends. The CDR3 is 13 residues long. The V gene's germline CDR1 is SGHDT and CDR2 YYEEEE. The CDR3 region is CASSLTVVYKQYF. Here the CDR3 DNA reads TGTGCCAGCAGTCTGACCGTGGTATACAAGCAGTACTTC.

This clonotype is labeled medium-sized. The chain couples TRBV6-5 to TRBJ2-3; no firm D call. From germline, CDR1 is MNHEY and CDR2 SVGAGI. V was trimmed by 5 bases and J by 2 bases, leaving 14 bases between them. The CDR3 extends over 15 amino acids. DNA of the CDR3: TGTGCCAGCAGTCCCTCCTGGTCGTACACAGATACGCAGTATTTT. Translating gives CASSPSWSYTDTQYF.

The V call is TRBV20-1, the J call TRBJ2-5, with 9 bases matching TRBD1. CDR3 length: 16 amino acids. Per the germline V gene, CDR1 is DFQATT and CDR2 is SNEGSKA (reference sequence). V was clipped by 0 bases and J by 4 bases; unmatched bases: 9. The CDR3 DNA is TGCAGTGCTAGAGACGGGACAGGGTGGGTTCGAGAGACCCAGTACTTC. Translated: CSARDGTGWVRETQYF.

The CDR3 sequence: CASSQDWPGGSYEQYF. CDR3 sequence (DNA): TGCGCCAGCAGCCAAGATTGGCCAGGGGGTTCATACGAGCAGTACTTC. The rearrangement uses TRBV4-1 and TRBJ2-7; 7 nucleotides agree with TRBD1. V trimming: 0 bases; J trimming: 4 bases; junction bases outside the gene matches: 9. CDR3 size: 16 residues. Germline V CDR1 and CDR2: MGHRA, YSYEKL.

In this sample, this clonotype turned up once. An end of the junction does not agree with germline; a read error may underlie this. The chain links TRBV11-2 to TRBJ2-1, with 7 bases fitting TRBD1. CDR1 SGHAT and CDR2 FQNNGV come from the germline V gene. This CDR3 spans 17 amino acids. DNA of the CDR3: TGTGTCAGCAGCTTTGCGGTAAGGGGGCCTTCGCGCAATGAGCAGTTCTTC. It translates to CVSSFAVRGPSRNEQFF. Combining the CDR3 with reference TRBV11-2 and TRBJ2-1 gives the whole variable domain EAGVAQSPRYKIIEKRQSVAFWCNPISGHATLYWYQQILGQGPKLLIQFQNNGVVDDSQLPKDRFSAERLKGVDSTLKIQPAKLEDSAVYLCVSSFAVRGPSRNEQFFGPGTRLTVL.

This clonotype came up many times. The chain joins TRBV2 to TRBJ2-4, with D perhaps matching TRBD1 or TRBD2 (5 bases each). V was clipped by 6 bases and J by 7 bases, with 10 bases between them. In germline, CDR1 is SNHLY, CDR2 FYNNEI. This CDR3 region has 12 residues. The CDR3 is CASRGDGNIQYF. CDR3 sequence (DNA): TGTGCCAGCAGGGGGGACGGGAACATTCAGTACTTC.

This clonotype is termed medium-sized. The rearrangement joins TRBV5-5 to TRBJ1-4; D is unclear. Deletions cut 2 bases from V and 0 bases from J, with 5 bases between. This CDR3 comprises 14 residues. Germline CDR1 SGHKS, CDR2 YYEKEE (reference sequence). CDR3 nucleotides: TGTGCCAGCAGCTTAACCGCAACTAATGAAAAACTGTTTTTT. Its protein product is CASSLTATNEKLFF.

About this clonotype: Here the CDR3 omits its conserved ending phenylalanine or tryptophan, so a read error is the likely source. Because the CDR3's place on the DNA is in doubt, the DNA is left out and the CDR3 is given as listed by TCRdb. The rearrangement uses TRBV11-3 and TRBJ1-2. The CDR3 totals 12 residues, both ends included. Germline V lookup: CDR1 SGHNT, CDR2 YENEEA. CDR3 residues: CASSRQRGQETS.

This clonotype came up many times. V gene TRBV2 combines with J gene TRBJ2-5; TRBD2 agrees at 8 bases. There are 15 residues in the CDR3. Germline trimming cut 7 bases from V and 5 bases from J; bases unmatched to any gene: 12. The germline V gene has CDR1 SNHLY and CDR2 FYNNEI. The CDR3 region is CASIKGPSGSETQYF. DNA for the CDR3: TGTGCCAGCATCAAGGGTCCAAGCGGGAGCGAGACCCAGTACTTC.

Regarding this clonotype: The CDR3 end shows no conserved phenylalanine or tryptophan, and so a read error is likely. It is unclear where the CDR3 begins or ends on the DNA, so no DNA is shown, and the CDR3 is as TCRdb lists it. The chain is built from TRBV20-1 and TRBJ1-4; the table's D gene call, TRBD1, was not cross checked with the DNA. Germline V gene sequence: CDR1 DFQATT, CDR2 SNEGSKA (reference sequence). From its first to its last residue, the CDR3 has 16 amino acids. Here the CDR3 reads CSARAEDVPAEEKLSL.

The chain couples TRBV11-2 to TRBJ2-3; 9 positions agree with TRBD2. The germline gives CDR1 SGHAT, CDR2 FQNNGV. The CDR3 spans 16 residues. J lost 0 bases, V lost 5 bases, and 6 bases had no gene match. In DNA, the CDR3 is TGTGCCAGCAGCCGGAGCGGGGGGATAAGCACAGATACGCAGTATTTT. The encoded protein is CASSRSGGISTDTQYF. The entire variable domain, with the rest obtained from reference TRBV11-2 and TRBJ2-3, is as follows: EAGVAQSPRYKIIEKRQSVAFWCNPISGHATLYWYQQILGQGPKLLIQFQNNGVVDDSQLPKDRFSAERLKGVDSTLKIQPAKLEDSAVYLCASSRSGGISTDTQYFGPGTRLTVL.

V is TRBV6-5 and J is TRBJ1-1; TRBD1 is a possible D gene (5 bases). The CDR3 is 12 amino acids. Trimming removed 5 bases at V and 11 bases at J, with 15 bases between. The germline V gene has CDR1 MNHEY and CDR2 SVGAGI. The DNA of the CDR3 is TGTGCCAGCAGTCTGTCAGGGACTGGGGCTTTCTTT. Translation gives CASSLSGTGAFF.

As to this clonotype: Without the conserved terminal phenylalanine or tryptophan, this CDR3 likely stems from a read error. The chain employs TRBV6-6 and TRBJ1-6; D remains ambiguous. V was shortened by 5 bases and J by 14 bases, with 16 bases between the two germline ends. Germline CDR1 MNHNY, CDR2 SVGAGI (reference sequence). The CDR3 is 13 amino acids. This CDR3 reads CASSPIMGPSLHS. As DNA, the CDR3 is TGTGCCAGCAGTCCTATTATGGGTCCATCCCTCCACTCT.

In DNA, the CDR3 is TGCAGTGCTCCTGAGCAGGGACAGGGGCTCGGACTGTTTTTT. This translates into CSAPEQGQGLGLFF. The V gene is TRBV20-1, the J gene TRBJ1-4; TRBD1 matches at 10 bases. After removal of 5 bases from V and 13 bases from J, the junction contained 13 bases not matched to a gene. The CDR3 spans 14 residues. The germline CDR1 and CDR2 sequences are DFQATT and SNEGSKA (reference sequence).

In this sample, this clonotype is medium-sized. The CDR3 is CASSYSFPRTSGKGRTDTQYF. The CDR3 nucleotides are TGTGCCAGCAGTTACTCATTCCCCCGGACTAGCGGGAAAGGGCGCACAGATACGCAGTATTTT. The V and J genes are TRBV6-5 and TRBJ2-3; 12 bases align to TRBD2. V lost 0 bases to trimming and J lost 1 base; unmatched junction nucleotides: 14. The CDR3 runs to 21 residues. Germline lookup yields CDR1 MNHEY and CDR2 SVGAGI.

In its sample, this clonotype is medium-sized (0.01 to 0.1%). The V and J genes are TRBV4-1 and TRBJ1-6; D may be TRBD1 (5 bases). Germline CDR1 reads MGHRA; CDR2 reads YSYEKL. This CDR3 has 16 residues. Deletions cut 2 bases from V and 5 bases from J, with 13 bases between. The CDR3 is CASSQKESRDNSPLHF. The CDR3 DNA reads TGCGCCAGCAGCCAAAAGGAAAGCAGGGATAATTCACCCCTCCACTTT.

Concerning this clonotype itself: A much more abundant neighbour one base away suggests this may be a read error. The chain combines TRBV20-1 with TRBJ1-1; D gene ambiguous. This CDR3 region has 13 residues. Germline V gives CDR1 DFQATT, CDR2 SNEGSKA (reference sequence). CDR3 DNA: TGCAGTGCTACATTACCCGGGAACATTGAAGCTTTCTTT. It yields the protein CSATLPGNIEAFF.

The rearrangement links TRBV29-1 to TRBJ1-6, with D possibly TRBD1 on 5 matching bases. The V and J ends lost 4 bases and 10 bases respectively, with 14 bases between them. Germline CDR1 SQVTM, CDR2 ANQGSEA. The CDR3 extends over 13 amino acids. CDR3 in amino acids: CSVARDLESPLHF. CDR3 nucleotide sequence: TGCAGCGTTGCCAGGGACTTGGAATCACCCCTCCACTTT.

The rearrangement links TRBV11-2 to TRBJ2-5, with D possibly being TRBD1 or TRBD2 (5 bases each). Trimming removed 4 bases from V and 1 base from J, with 10 bases in between. Germline V gives CDR1 SGHAT, CDR2 FQNNGV. This CDR3 has 14 residues. CDR3 amino acids: CASSWGYSQETQYF. The CDR3 nucleotides are TGTGCCAGCAGCTGGGGGTATTCCCAAGAGACCCAGTACTTC.

V and J are TRBV20-1 and TRBJ2-5, with 9 bases identical to TRBD2. CDR1 is DFQATT, CDR2 SNEGSKA, per germline (reference sequence). V lost 5 bases, J lost 2 bases, and 3 bases stayed unmatched. The CDR3 totals 13 residues. The chain's CDR3 is CSASTSGQETQYF. The DNA for the CDR3 is TGCAGTGCTTCGACTAGCGGACAAGAGACCCAGTACTTC.

As to this clonotype: Lacking the conserved final phenylalanine or tryptophan, this CDR3 likely reflects a read error. This chain connects TRBV20-1 to TRBJ2-7, with D possibly matching TRBD1 (6 bases). The CDR3 is 15 residues long. Trimming pared 7 bases from V and 4 bases from J, leaving 23 bases between. Germline V gene sequence: CDR1 DFQATT, CDR2 SNEGSKA (reference sequence). In nucleotides, the CDR3 is TGCAGTGTTAGTGGGGGCGTGAGTATCTCATACGAGCAGTACTAC. Protein sequence: CSVSGGVSISYEQYY.